Each of the 13 T cell receptor beta chains below was sequenced from the same sample in a study of Tregs in tolerant kidney transplant recipients. The assay was immunoSEQ multiplex PCR, and TCRdb's table has in-frame clones only and misses some. The repertoire includes hundreds of thousands of clones, roughly 80% of them detected once, and about 0.64% sits in the top ten. Sequenced sample: CD4+ T cells from blood. The receptors were sampled from a human donor in good health.

This chain links TRBV30 with TRBJ1-5; D remains ambiguous. Germline CDR1 is GTSNPN and CDR2 is SVGIG (reference sequence). The CDR3 is 13 amino acids. V dropped 6 bases and J dropped 7 bases, with 16 bases sitting between them. The CDR3 sequence: CACRGPAGQPQHF. For the CDR3, the DNA is TGTGCCTGCCGGGGTCCGGCCGGCCAGCCCCAGCATTTT.

The genes are TRBV7-3 and TRBJ2-1; 13 nucleotides agree with TRBD2. J gave up 9 bases and V 4 bases, and 6 bases lay outside the gene matches. Germline values: CDR1 SGHTA, CDR2 FQGTGA. The CDR3 is 15 amino acids. CDR3 sequence (DNA): TGTGCCAGCAGCTCCAGGGGACTAGCGGGGTCTGAGCAGTTCTTC. As protein: CASSSRGLAGSEQFF. Looking up the rest from reference TRBV7-3 and TRBJ2-1 gives the full variable domain: GAGVSQTPSNKVTEKGKYVELRCDPISGHTALYWYRQSLGQGPEFLIYFQGTGAADDSGLPNDRFFAVRPEGSVSTLKIQRTERGDSAVYLCASSSRGLAGSEQFFGPGTRLTVL.

The chain carries TRBV27 and TRBJ2-2; TRBD2 agrees at 7 bases. This CDR3 contains 17 residues. Looked up from germline, CDR1 is MNHEY and CDR2 is SMNVEV (reference sequence). The J segment lost 5 bases and the V segment lost 6 bases, leaving 15 bases of the junction unmatched. CDR3 in DNA: TGTGCCAGCAGGCCCATCTTGCTAGCGGACCGAACCGGGGAGCTGTTTTTT. This codes for CASRPILLADRTGELFF.

CDR3 sequence: CASSSGRGAPYEQYF. CDR3 nucleotides: TGTGCCAGCAGCTCAGGGAGGGGGGCGCCCTACGAGCAGTACTTC. This chain uses TRBV7-3 with TRBJ2-7; maybe TRBD2 (7 bases). The CDR3 loop spans 15 amino acids. V dropped 4 bases and J dropped 2 bases, with 15 bases sitting between them. CDR1 is SGHTA and CDR2 is FQGTGA in the germline V gene.

The rearrangement uses TRBV19 and TRBJ1-2, with 11 nucleotides matching TRBD1. Trimming took 5 bases from V and 7 from J; bases not matched to a gene: 9. Germline CDR1 and CDR2: LNHDA and SQIVND (reference sequence). The CDR3 runs to 15 residues. The CDR3 loop is CASSPPGQGGVGYTF. DNA of the CDR3: TGTGCCAGTAGTCCTCCGGGACAGGGGGGAGTTGGCTACACCTTC. The full variable domain, rest sourced from reference TRBV19 and TRBJ1-2, is DGGITQSPKYLFRKEGQNVTLSCEQNLNHDAMYWYRQDPGQGLRLIYYSQIVNDFQKGDIAEGYSVSREKKESFPLTVTSAQKNPTAFYLCASSPPGQGGVGYTFGSGTRLTVV.

Points on this clone: At the DNA level, this CDR3 is encoded by other sequences in the same sample as well. V usage is TRBV6-5 and J usage is TRBJ1-1; 7 bases agree with TRBD1. V trimming: 8 bases; J trimming: 4 bases; junction bases outside the gene matches: 7. Germline values: CDR1 MNHEY, CDR2 SVGAGI. This CDR3 is 13 amino acids long. CDR3 in amino acids: CASSYNRGTEAFF. CDR3 coding DNA: TGTGCCAGCTCATATAACAGGGGCACTGAAGCTTTCTTT.

The J gene is TRBJ2-5, the V gene TRBV11-1; a possible D gene is TRBD1 (6 bases). CDR3 length: 11 amino acids. Per the germline V gene, CDR1 is SGHAT and CDR2 is FQDESV (reference sequence). V lost 5 bases and J lost 5, with 6 bases in between. CDR3 bases: TGTGCCAGCAGCGACAGGGAGACCCAGTACTTC. It specifies CASSDRETQYF.

The V and J genes are TRBV7-9 and TRBJ1-2; 10 nucleotides match TRBD1. J lost 2 bases, V lost 3 bases, and 3 bases had no gene match. The germline gives CDR1 SEHNR, CDR2 FQNEAQ (reference sequence). This CDR3 has 15 residues. The CDR3 reads CASSLGTGDNYGYTF. CDR3 coding DNA: TGTGCCAGCAGCTTGGGGACAGGGGACAACTATGGCTACACCTTC. The whole variable domain, filled in from reference TRBV7-9 and TRBJ1-2, reads DTGVSQNPRHKITKRGQNVTFRCDPISEHNRLYWYRQTLGQGPEFLTYFQNEAQLEKSRLLSDRFSAERPKGSFSTLEIQRTEQGDSAMYLCASSLGTGDNYGYTFGSGTRLTVV.

V and J are TRBV6-5 and TRBJ2-3, with D tentatively TRBD2 (7 bases). From germline, CDR1 is MNHEY and CDR2 SVGAGI. The length of the CDR3 is 15 residues. Deletions cut 6 bases from V and 2 bases from J, with 15 bases between. The CDR3 spells CASSPGGGPTDTQYF. The CDR3, as DNA: TGTGCCAGCAGCCCTGGGGGGGGCCCCACAGATACGCAGTATTTT.

The rearrangement joins TRBV5-4 to TRBJ1-5, with 9 bases that match TRBD1. The CDR3 covers 16 residues. Trimming took 4 bases from V and 7 from J; bases not matched to a gene: 12. CDR1 is SGHNT and CDR2 is YYREEE in the germline V gene (reference sequence). The CDR3 reads CASSQNPGQGSQPQHF. The CDR3 coding sequence is TGTGCCAGCAGCCAAAATCCGGGACAGGGATCCCAGCCCCAGCATTTT.

This chain connects TRBV5-1 to TRBJ1-3; D call uncertain. The CDR3 runs to 16 residues. V lost 2 bases and J 0 bases, leaving 12 bases between the germline ends. Germline V gene lookup returns CDR1 SGHRS and CDR2 YFSETQ. CDR3 DNA: TGCGCCAGCAGCTTCCAACCCGGAGACTCTGGAAACACCATATATTTT. Amino acids: CASSFQPGDSGNTIYF. Together with reference TRBV5-1 and TRBJ1-3, the CDR3 gives the full variable domain: KAGVTQTPRYLIKTRGQQVTLSCSPISGHRSVSWYQQTPGQGLQFLFEYFSETQRNKGNFPGRFSGRQFSNSRSEMNVSTLELGDSALYLCASSFQPGDSGNTIYFGEGSWLTVV.

The chain has TRBV7-2 and TRBJ2-7; D perhaps matches TRBD1 (5 bases). V shed 9 bases and J shed 6 bases, with 15 bases lying between them. The germline gives CDR1 SGHTA, CDR2 FQGNSA. This CDR3 has 12 residues. The CDR3 nucleotides read TGTGCCAGGGGGCGGTCCACCGTCGAGCAGTACTTC. The encoded protein is CARGRSTVEQYF.

The V and J genes are TRBV30 and TRBJ1-2; unclear D gene. The CDR3 consists of 13 residues. Trimming pared 0 bases from V and 7 bases from J, leaving 12 bases between. The germline CDR1 and CDR2 sequences are GTSNPN and SVGIG (reference sequence). Written as DNA, the CDR3 is TGTGCCTGGAGTGTAGGACGCTCTTTTGGCTACACCTTC. Protein product: CAWSVGRSFGYTF.